This T cell receptor (beta chain) was found in a study of blood T cell repertoires in COVID-19. This clone came up a few times. Profiled with immunoSEQ multiplex PCR; TCRdb holds only in-frame clones, not every one. Among approximately 240,000 clones listed, more than 60% were seen once. CDR1 is GTSNPN and CDR2 is SVGIG in the germline V gene (reference sequence). Trimming removed 0 bases from V and 2 bases from J; junction bases left unmatched: 4. The CDR3 spans 15 residues. This clonotype originated in a woman in her 40s with active or convalescent COVID-19. V and J are TRBV30 and TRBJ2-3; 8 nucleotides match TRBD2. Sequenced input: peripheral blood. The DNA for the CDR3 is TGTGCCTGGAGTGTACTCGGGGGGGCCACAGATACGCAGTATTTT. Translating it yields CAWSVLGGATDTQYF.